The present T cell receptor beta chain was sequenced within a study of shared clonotypes between healthy human individuals. Per the germline V gene, CDR1 is SGHDT and CDR2 is YYEEEE. The trim removed 4 bases at V and 1 base at J, leaving 8 bases unmatched. The length of the CDR3 is 15 residues. This clone was found once. The data were produced by immunoSEQ multiplex PCR, yet TCRdb's version contains in-frame clones alone and is incomplete. The table includes 600,000 to 750,000 clones, about three quarters detected once. The sample taken for sequencing was memory CD4+ T cells sorted from blood. Subset reported: CD45RA-negative fraction. The chain has TRBV5-6 and TRBJ2-7; TRBD1 aligns across 7 bases. This receptor was taken from a woman aged 25 to 39 in good health. In nucleotides, the CDR3 is TGTGCCAGCAGCGCCAGGGGGTTAGTATCCTACGAGCAGTACTTC. This translates into CASSARGLVSYEQYF.